This T cell receptor beta chain was captured by sequencing in a study of T cells in Graves' hyperthyroidism and ophthalmopathy. About the research overall: Sampling of peripheral blood happened at initial diagnosis, prior to any treatment. Overall study results and limits: The model made its ophthalmopathy prediction, and onset followed a median approximately 6 months later. Blood also contained most expanded thyroid clonotypes above 0.001.

Germline-derived CDR1 and CDR2 are SGHAT and FQNNGV. The CDR3 totals 17 residues. Deletions cut 3 bases from V and 2 bases from J, with 16 bases between. RNA transcripts gave rise to amplified TCR beta CDR3 regions. Primed by the HTBI set, a first-round RT-PCR was run on the TCR CDR3. TCRdb reanalysed the multiplex PCR reads using MiXCR and keeps one entry per CDR3 protein. The sample consists of 650,000 to 750,000 distinct CDR3 sequences, around 15% of them appearing once. This clonotype was seen only a few times. Its specificity is not known. The source material was blood. This receptor was obtained from a woman aged 18-29 years with Graves' hyperthyroidism. This sequence joins TRBV11-2 and TRBJ2-2, with D perhaps TRBD2 (5 bases). The CDR3 coding sequence is TGTGCCAGCAGCTTCATCGATTTAGGGAGAAACACCGGGGAGCTGTTTTTT. Translating it yields CASSFIDLGRNTGELFF.